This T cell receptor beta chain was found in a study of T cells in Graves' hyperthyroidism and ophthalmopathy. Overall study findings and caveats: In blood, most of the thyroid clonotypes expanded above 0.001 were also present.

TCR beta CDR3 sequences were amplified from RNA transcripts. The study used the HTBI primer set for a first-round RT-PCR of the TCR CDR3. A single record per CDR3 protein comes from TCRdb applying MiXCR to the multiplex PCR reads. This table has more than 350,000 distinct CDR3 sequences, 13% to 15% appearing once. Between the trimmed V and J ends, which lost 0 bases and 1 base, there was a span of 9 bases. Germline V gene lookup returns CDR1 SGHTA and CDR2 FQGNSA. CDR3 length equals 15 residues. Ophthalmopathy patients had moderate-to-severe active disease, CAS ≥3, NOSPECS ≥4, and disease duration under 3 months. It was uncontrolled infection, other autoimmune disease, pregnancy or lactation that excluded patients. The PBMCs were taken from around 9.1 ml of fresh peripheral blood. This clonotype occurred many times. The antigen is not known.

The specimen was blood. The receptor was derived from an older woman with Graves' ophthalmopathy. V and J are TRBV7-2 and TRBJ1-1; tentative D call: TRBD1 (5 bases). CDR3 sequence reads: CASSLATGPNTEAFF. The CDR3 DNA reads TGTGCCAGCAGCTTAGCCACAGGCCCGAACACTGAAGCTTTCTTT. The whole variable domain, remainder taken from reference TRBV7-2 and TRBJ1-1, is GAGVSQSPSNKVTEKGKDVELRCDPISGHTALYWYRQSLGQGLEFLIYFQGNSAPDKSGLPSDRFSAERTGGSVSTLTIQRTQQEDSAVYLCASSLATGPNTEAFFGQGTRLTVV.